Described below is a single TCR beta chain sequence and its context. Its specific antigen is unknown. No much larger clone exists at a distance of one base, and base qualities are not known. The data are from a study of CD8 T cells in ankylosing spondylitis (dated by TCRdb to about 2017). With respect to the entire study: The study profiled T cell receptor beta repertoires in healthy donors and ankylosing spondylitis patients to find disease-linked TCR variants. Peripheral blood was sampled, and synovial fluid was also collected from ankylosing spondylitis patients. The whole study cohort included 108 healthy donors and under 30 ankylosing spondylitis patients. Study-level results and caveats: The disease-linked clones were reported as significantly enriched in matched synovial fluid samples from ankylosing spondylitis patients. Blood from ankylosing spondylitis patients appeared to be characterized by a TCR beta motif composed of about eight highly homologous amino acid variants. Some motif variants had previously been reported in the synovial fluid and blood of reactive arthritis patients, which suggests shared mechanisms of disease initiation. A CD8+ phenotype was shown by the disease-linked clones, which were found at relatively low frequencies in peripheral blood.

TCRdb records Illumina HiSeq 2500 as the sequencer. TCR beta libraries were prepared by quantitative 5'-RACE with molecular barcodes. As for the original processing: A new computational method, built on a probabilistic model of VDJ rearrangement, was used to identify disease-linked TCR variants. TCRdb trimmed public reads at Q25 via fastp, called clones via MiXCR and kept in-frame beta chains. One record per CDR3 amino acid sequence lists the most common genes and DNA. The V and J calls and clone size come from TCRdb's table, not from the authors' own analysis. The sample data list under 450,000 distinct CDR3 sequences, and 20% to 25% of these were observed just once. The ten largest account for around 13% of the sample. This clonotype originated in a male donor with ankylosing spondylitis or in good health (not recorded which). The material sequenced was blood, either unsorted or a sorted T cell fraction (not recorded which).

In nucleotides, the sequence is TGTGCCAGCAGCGTGAGCCCCGGGGTCTCCTACGAGCAGTACTTC. This translates into CASSVSPGVSYEQYF. The V gene is TRBV9 and the J gene is TRBJ2-7; a weak D assignment points to TRBD2 (5 bases agree). The CDR3, from cysteine to phenylalanine, totals 15 residues. Only the CDR3 DNA stays, 45 bases, in frame from base 1. Relative to germline, V is 2 bases shorter and J is 0 bases shorter, with 12 bases between their ends. Reading the germline V gene gives CDR1 SGDLS and CDR2 YYNGEE. The reference TRBV9 and TRBJ2-7 proteins fill in what lies around the CDR3, so the full variable domain reads DSGVTQTPKHLITATGQRVTLRCSPRSGDLSVYWYQQSLDQGLQFLIQYYNGEERAKGNILERFSAQQFPDLHSELNLSSLELGDSALYFCASSVSPGVSYEQYFGPGTRLTVT.